The present T cell receptor (beta chain) was sequenced within a study of regulatory T cells in long-lasting Graves disease. The V and J ends lost 4 bases and 11 bases respectively, with 13 bases between them. The CDR3 contains 12 residues. Germline V gene lookup returns CDR1 SEHNR and CDR2 FQNEAQ (reference sequence). Arm-PCR of CDR3 regions and iRepertoire HTBI primers were the basis on which TCR beta libraries were built. TCRdb re-derived calls from the multiplex PCR reads in MiXCR, one entry per CDR3 protein. The table shows over 450,000 distinct CDR3 sequences, with around 11% occurring only once. Time point specified: newly diagnosed GD, antithyroid drugs for less than 3 months. PBMC-extracted RNA yielded the TCR library. This clonotype was counted many times. The same data also contributed to another study, on T cells in Graves' hyperthyroidism and ophthalmopathy.

The specimen comprised peripheral blood mononuclear cells (PBMCs), sampled at new diagnosis, from a patient treated with antithyroid drugs. The sequence was obtained from a woman in her thirties with Graves disease. V gene TRBV7-9 combines with J gene TRBJ2-3; D is uncertain. As DNA, the CDR3 is TGTGCCAGCAGCTCGACGTTTCCGTGGCAGTATTTT. The encoded protein is CASSSTFPWQYF.